These T cell receptor beta chains were read from a single sample in a study of T cell repertoires in breast cancer. TCRdb redid the calling of the emulsion pairing reads with MiXCR, one entry per CDR3 protein. Of around 490 distinct CDR3 sequences detected, about 28% appear once; the ten largest clones hold 50% to 65%. The specimen was CD8+ T cells. These receptors were obtained from a pool of human donors with breast cancer or a healthy control (not recorded which). The CDR3 runs from the conserved cysteine through the conserved F or W. A D gene is named only where the DNA matches it firmly. Some rows mark clone size as missing; the rest say once, few, many or name a class of expanded clone.

cdr3_nt	cdr3_aa	v_call	j_call	d_call	clone_size
TGCAGTGCTAGGATAGGCGAAAAACTGTTTTTT	CSARIGEKLFF	TRBV20-1	TRBJ1-4	-	many
TGTGCCAGCAGTTGGGACAACCGGGAGACCCAGTACTTC	CASSWDNRETQYF	TRBV27	TRBJ2-5	-	-
TGTGCCAGCAGCTTGGTCTCTGCTTATGGCTACACCTTC	CASSLVSAYGYTF	TRBV5-5	TRBJ1-2	-	once
TGCGCCAGCAGCCAAGATTCAGGGGGCGCGAACTATGGCTACACCTTC	CASSQDSGGANYGYTF	TRBV4-3	TRBJ1-2	TRBD1	medium-sized
TGCGCCAGCAGCCAAGATACCGACATGCTGTTTTTT	CASSQDTDMLFF	TRBV4-3	TRBJ2-2	-	medium-sized
TGTGCCAGCAGGCCCGGCAGGGGCAGCTACGAGCAGTACTTC	CASRPGRGSYEQYF	TRBV7-3	TRBJ2-7	-	once
TGTGCCAGCAGTGTCACAGGAAATGAAAAACTGTTTTTT	CASSVTGNEKLFF	TRBV12-3/TRBV12-4	TRBJ1-4	-	-
TGTGCTAGCAGCCCCGGACCCCAAGAGACCCAGTACTTC	CASSPGPQETQYF	TRBV7-7	TRBJ2-5	-	medium-sized
TGCAGTGCTAGCCTGGTGGGTGAGAACACTGAAGCTTTCTTT	CSASLVGENTEAFF	TRBV20-1	TRBJ1-1	-	many
TGTGCCAGCAGCCAAGAGAGCCCCACCGGGGAATCGGTCTACGAGCAGTACTTC	CASSQESPTGESVYEQYF	TRBV4-2	TRBJ2-7	-	many
TGTGCCAGCAGCCAACCGGGACAGGGGGCTTTGAAGGCCTATAATTCACCCCTCCACTTT	CASSQPGQGALKAYNSPLHF	TRBV4-2	TRBJ1-6	TRBD1	medium-sized
TGTGCCAGCAGCCCCAGTAATCTCATCACAGATACGCAGTATTTT	CASSPSNLITDTQYF	TRBV11-1	TRBJ2-3	-	-
TGCGCCAGCAGCCAAGCCAGGACTGGGGAGCTGTTTTTT	CASSQARTGELFF	TRBV4-3	TRBJ2-2	-	-
TGTGCCAGCAGCGTTGCCGGGACTTATCGGAGTGAGCAGCTCTTC	CASSVAGTYRSEQLF	TRBV11-3	TRBJ2-1	-	-
TGTGCCAGCAGCTCGGTCTCTGCTTATGGCTACACCTTC	CASSSVSAYGYTF	TRBV5-5	TRBJ1-2	-	-
TGCGCCAGCAGCCGAGGACAGGGGGCCGGGGCTTTCTTT	CASSRGQGAGAFF	TRBV4-3	TRBJ1-1	TRBD1	-
TGCGCCAGCAGCCAAGAGAGGTGGATACAGCCCTACGAGCAGTACTTC	CASSQERWIQPYEQYF	TRBV4-3	TRBJ2-7	-	many
TGTGCCAGAAAATCGTCTTTGACCCCAGAAAAACTGTTTTTT	CARKSSLTPEKLFF	TRBV5-8	TRBJ1-4	-	few
TGTGCCAGCATAGGAGCGGGAGTGAGCGATGAGCAGTTCTTC	CASIGAGVSDEQFF	TRBV13	TRBJ2-1	TRBD2	many
TGTGCCAGCAGGGTCCGGGTGACCGGCCTCTACAATGAGCAGTTCTTC	CASRVRVTGLYNEQFF	TRBV27	TRBJ2-1	-	medium-sized
TGTGCCAGCAGCATCAATCGGGAGACCGGGGAGCTGTTTTTT	CASSINRETGELFF	TRBV6-2/TRBV6-3	TRBJ2-2	-	few
TGTGCCAGCAGTTTCACAGGAAATGAAAAACTGTTTTTT	CASSFTGNEKLFF	TRBV12-3/TRBV12-4	TRBJ1-4	-	few
TGTGCCAGCAGCTTAGGCGCAGTCAGTCAGCCCCAGCATTTT	CASSLGAVSQPQHF	TRBV7-2	TRBJ1-5	-	medium-sized
TGTGCCAGCAGTGTAGCGGGGTTGGAGACCCAGTACTTC	CASSVAGLETQYF	TRBV28	TRBJ2-5	TRBD2	few
TGTGCCAGCAGGGGGACAAGAGGGTACACAGATACGCAGTGCTTT	CASRGTRGYTDTQCF	TRBV12-3/TRBV12-4	TRBJ2-3	-	once
TGTGCCAGCGGTTACGTTTGGACAGGGGAGGCTTTCTTT	CASGYVWTGEAFF	TRBV12-3/TRBV12-4	TRBJ1-1	TRBD1	-
TGCAGCGTGAGGGACAAGTGCAATCAGCCCCAGCATTTT	CSVRDKCNQPQHF	TRBV29-1	TRBJ1-5	-	many
TGTGCCAGCAGTGTAGCGGGGTTTGGGACCCAGTACTTC	CASSVAGFGTQYF	TRBV28	TRBJ2-5	TRBD2	few
TGTGCCAGGAGGGCCGGGACAGGGGATGCGGAGACCCAGTACTTC	CARRAGTGDAETQYF	TRBV19	TRBJ2-5	TRBD1	many
TGTGCCAGCAGTTTAAGGGAGAACACTGAAGCTTTCTTT	CASSLRENTEAFF	TRBV27	TRBJ1-1	-	many
TGTGCCAGCAGTTTCCTGACTAGCGGGAGGGTCGGCGGGGAGCTGTTTTTT	CASSFLTSGRVGGELFF	TRBV28	TRBJ2-2	TRBD2	many
TGTGCCAGCAGCCCAGCGTTGAAAAACTCTGGGGCCAACGTCTTGACTTTC	CASSPALKNSGANVLTF	TRBV4-2	TRBJ2-6	-	large
TGTGCCAGTAGCGGACAGGGGGATAATTCACCCCTCCACTTT	CASSGQGDNSPLHF	TRBV19	TRBJ1-6	TRBD1	medium-sized
TGTGCCAGCCTGTACTCCGGACGGGCTTTCTTT	CASLYSGRAFF	TRBV6-5	TRBJ1-1	-	many
TGTGCCAGCAGTGACTCGCCTCATTACAATGAGCAGTTCTTC	CASSDSPHYNEQFF	TRBV2	TRBJ2-1	-	medium-sized
TGCGCCAGCAGCTTTACCGGGGCCCAAGAGACCCAGTACTTC	CASSFTGAQETQYF	TRBV5-1	TRBJ2-5	-	once
TGTGCCAGCAGTGGGAGACAGGGGAACACTGAAGCTTTCTTT	CASSGRQGNTEAFF	TRBV2	TRBJ1-1	TRBD1	large
TGCAGTGCTAGTAGCGTACGAGAGACCCAGTACTTC	CSASSVRETQYF	TRBV20-1	TRBJ2-5	-	-
TGTGCCAGCAACGGGAGGGCCATTAACAATGAGCAGTTCTTC	CASNGRAINNEQFF	TRBV6-8	TRBJ2-1	TRBD2	medium-sized
TGCGCCAGCAGCCAAGGAAGGAACAGTAATCAGCCCCAGCATTTT	CASSQGRNSNQPQHF	TRBV4-3	TRBJ1-5	-	many
TGTGCCAGCAGTGTCCAGGTGACCGGCCTCTACAATGAGCGGTTCTTC	CASSVQVTGLYNERFF	TRBV27	TRBJ2-1	-	-
TGTGCCAGCAGTGAATCCAGGCGCGGAAACACCATATATTTT	CASSESRRGNTIYF	TRBV25-1	TRBJ1-3	-	many
TGTGCCAGCAGCTATCATTCCCAACTCGGTGGAAACACCATATATTTT	CASSYHSQLGGNTIYF	TRBV11-2	TRBJ1-3	-	medium-sized
TGCAGTGCTCCTGACCGTAGCCGACTAGCTAGGAATGAGCAGTTCTTC	CSAPDRSRLARNEQFF	TRBV20-1	TRBJ2-1	TRBD2	-
TGTGCCAGCAGCCCTCCCTGGGACATTGACAATGAGCAGTTCTTC	CASSPPWDIDNEQFF	TRBV7-2	TRBJ2-1	-	-
TGTGCCAGCAGTTTAATTGCAGGGACCACTGAGCAGTTCTTC	CASSLIAGTTEQFF	TRBV27	TRBJ2-1	-	few
TGTGCCAGCAGCCAAGGGGTCTTGAACACTGAAGCTTTCTTT	CASSQGVLNTEAFF	TRBV14	TRBJ1-1	-	many
TGTGCCAGCAGTTTAAGCGGGACAGGGGTGGTATCTAATGAAAAACTGTTTTTT	CASSLSGTGVVSNEKLFF	TRBV28	TRBJ1-4	TRBD1	large
TGTGCCAGCAGACCGGGACAGGTTGATAATTCACCCCTCCACTTT	CASRPGQVDNSPLHF	TRBV27	TRBJ1-6	TRBD1	hyperexpanded